What follows describes a single T cell receptor beta chain. There are many counts of this clonotype. Which antigen it targets is not known. Per-base quality was not reported, and no clone a single base away is much larger than it. The study was a case-control design nested within a healthcare worker cohort in London, UK, with weekly nasopharyngeal swab PCR tests and blood sampling. Healthcare workers were recruited during the week of the UK lockdown, between 23 and 31 March 2020, and followed weekly for up to about 16 weeks. The data are from a study of early T cells in non-severe SARS-CoV-2 infection (dated by TCRdb to the early 2020s). Concerning the study at large: Because TCR sequencing relied on bulk RNA taken from unsorted whole blood, pairing of alpha and beta chains was not possible.

Libraries were made using 5' RACE. The run used a NextSeq 500. Unique molecular identifiers were attached to individual cDNA molecules in the TCR library protocol so that sequencing error and PCR bias could be corrected. Both TCR alpha and beta chains were sequenced, and tight co-correlation was observed between alpha and beta sequence abundances in each sample. In the original analysis: V gene, J gene and CDR3 annotation of TCR sequences was performed with Decombinator V4. Expanded TCRs were defined as changing significantly between any two time points under a Poisson model with p below 0.0001. TCR abundances were normalised to the total number of TCRs sequenced per sample and were expressed as counts per million. MAIT TCRs were defined by TRAV1-2 paired with TRAJ12, TRAJ20 or TRAJ33, and iNKT TCRs by TRAV10 paired with TRAJ18. VDJdb, accessed on 1 November 2021, was searched for TCRs annotated for CMV, EBV and SARS-CoV-2, and TCRs annotated for more than one antigen were excluded. The public sequencing data were trimmed at Q25 with fastp and processed into clonotypes with MiXCR by TCRdb, which kept only in-frame beta chains. Each CDR3 protein gets just one entry, which takes the most common genes and DNA from the rows behind it. These V and J calls rely on TCRdb rather than the paper's analysis. The sample profile shows about 34,000 distinct CDR3 sequences; around 5.6% of them were found once. The top ten clones comprise approximately 7.5% of the sample.

V drops 2 bases and J drops 2 bases, leaving 13 bases in between. Including cysteine and phenylalanine, the CDR3 has 15 amino acids. Only the CDR3 DNA is retained, 45 bases long and in frame from the first base. The germline V gene yields SGHVS for CDR1 and FNYEAQ for CDR2. The investigation overall reported the following: VDJdb matching was skewed toward anti-spike CD8 responses and likely underestimated virus-specific expansions, missing private and CD4 specificities.

The sequencing sample was made of whole blood. The source of this sequence is an adult who was a healthcare worker with PCR-confirmed SARS-CoV-2 infection or an uninfected control (not recorded which). Recombination joined TRBV7-6 with TRBJ2-7; the D match is possibly TRBD1 or TRBD2, with 6 bases aligned in each. The base sequence is TGTGCCAGCAGCTTACAAGGAGGGGGAACCTACGAGCAGTACTTC. Translated, this is CASSLQGGGTYEQYF.